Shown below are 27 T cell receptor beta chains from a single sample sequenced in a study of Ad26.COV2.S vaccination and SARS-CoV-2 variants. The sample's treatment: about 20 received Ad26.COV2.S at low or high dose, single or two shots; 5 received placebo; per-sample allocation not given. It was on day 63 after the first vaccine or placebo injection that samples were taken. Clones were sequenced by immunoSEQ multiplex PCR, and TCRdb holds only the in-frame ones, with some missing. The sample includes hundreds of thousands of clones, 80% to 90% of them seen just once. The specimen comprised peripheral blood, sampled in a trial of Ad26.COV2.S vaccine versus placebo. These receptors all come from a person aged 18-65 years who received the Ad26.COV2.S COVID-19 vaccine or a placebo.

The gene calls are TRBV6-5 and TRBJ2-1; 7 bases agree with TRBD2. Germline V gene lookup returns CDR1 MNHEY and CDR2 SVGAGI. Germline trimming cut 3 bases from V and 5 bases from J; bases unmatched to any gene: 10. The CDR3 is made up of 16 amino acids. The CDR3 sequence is CASSYWTSPLHNEQFF. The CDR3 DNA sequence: TGTGCCAGCAGTTATTGGACTAGTCCCCTCCACAATGAGCAGTTCTTC.

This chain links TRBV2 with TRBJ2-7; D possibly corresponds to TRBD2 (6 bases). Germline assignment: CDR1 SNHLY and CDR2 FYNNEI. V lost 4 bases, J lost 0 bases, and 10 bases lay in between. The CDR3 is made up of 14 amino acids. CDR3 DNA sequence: TGTGCCAGCAGTGCGACGGGGGTCTCCTACGAGCAGTACTTC. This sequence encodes CASSATGVSYEQYF.

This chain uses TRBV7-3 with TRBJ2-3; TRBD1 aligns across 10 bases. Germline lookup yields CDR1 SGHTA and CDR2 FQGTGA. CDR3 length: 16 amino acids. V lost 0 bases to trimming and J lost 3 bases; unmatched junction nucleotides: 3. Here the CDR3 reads CASSLTRDRGTDTQYF. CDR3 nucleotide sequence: TGTGCCAGCAGCTTAACCCGGGACAGGGGAACAGATACGCAGTATTTT.

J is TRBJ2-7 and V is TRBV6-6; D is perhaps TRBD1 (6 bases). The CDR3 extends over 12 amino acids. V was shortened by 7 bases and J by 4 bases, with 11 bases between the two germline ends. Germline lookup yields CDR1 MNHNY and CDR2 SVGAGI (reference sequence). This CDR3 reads CASKGTTYEQYF. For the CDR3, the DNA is TGTGCCAGCAAAGGGACAACATACGAGCAGTACTTC.

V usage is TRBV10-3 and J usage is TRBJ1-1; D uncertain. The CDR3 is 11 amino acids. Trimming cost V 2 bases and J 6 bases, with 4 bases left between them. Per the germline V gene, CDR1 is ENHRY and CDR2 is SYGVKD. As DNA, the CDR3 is TGTGCCATCAGTGAGGGGGCTGAAGCTTTCTTT. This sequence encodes CAISEGAEAFF.

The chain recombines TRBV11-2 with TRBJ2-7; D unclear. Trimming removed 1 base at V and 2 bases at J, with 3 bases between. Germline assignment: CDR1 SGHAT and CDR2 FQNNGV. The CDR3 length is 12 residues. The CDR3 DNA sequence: TGTGCCAGCAGCTTAGGGGCCTACGAGCAGTACTTC. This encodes CASSLGAYEQYF. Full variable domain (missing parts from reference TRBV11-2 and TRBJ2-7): EAGVAQSPRYKIIEKRQSVAFWCNPISGHATLYWYQQILGQGPKLLIQFQNNGVVDDSQLPKDRFSAERLKGVDSTLKIQPAKLEDSAVYLCASSLGAYEQYFGPGTRLTVT.

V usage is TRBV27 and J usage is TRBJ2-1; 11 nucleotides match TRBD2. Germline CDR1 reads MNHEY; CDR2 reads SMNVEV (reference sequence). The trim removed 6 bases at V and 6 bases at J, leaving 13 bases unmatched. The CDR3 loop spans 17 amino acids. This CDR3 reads CASSAAKRLAGLNEQFF. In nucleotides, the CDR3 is TGTGCCAGCAGCGCTGCGAAGCGACTAGCGGGACTCAATGAGCAGTTCTTC.

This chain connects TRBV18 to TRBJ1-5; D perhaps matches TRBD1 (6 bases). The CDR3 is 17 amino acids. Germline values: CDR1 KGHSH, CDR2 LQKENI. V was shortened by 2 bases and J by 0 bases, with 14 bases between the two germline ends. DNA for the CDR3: TGTGCCAGCTCACCAAGGGGGATGGCTTATAGCAATCAGCCCCAGCATTTT. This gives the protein CASSPRGMAYSNQPQHF.

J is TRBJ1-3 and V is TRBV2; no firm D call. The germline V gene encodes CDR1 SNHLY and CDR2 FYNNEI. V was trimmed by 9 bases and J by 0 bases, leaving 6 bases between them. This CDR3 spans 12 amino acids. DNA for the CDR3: TGTGCCAGGGCCGGCTCTGGAAACACCATATATTTT. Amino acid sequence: CARAGSGNTIYF.

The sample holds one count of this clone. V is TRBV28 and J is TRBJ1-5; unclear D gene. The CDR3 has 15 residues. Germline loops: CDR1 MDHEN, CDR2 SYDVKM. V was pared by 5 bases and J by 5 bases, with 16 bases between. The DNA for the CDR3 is TGTGCCAGCAGTCCTCTCCGCCCGAATCATCAGCCCCAGCATTTT. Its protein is CASSPLRPNHQPQHF. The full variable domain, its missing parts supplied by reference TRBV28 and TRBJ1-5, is DVKVTQSSRYLVKRTGEKVFLECVQDMDHENMFWYRQDPGLGLRLIYFSYDVKMKEKGDIPEGYSVSREKKERFSLILESASTNQTSMYLCASSPLRPNHQPQHFGDGTRLSIL.

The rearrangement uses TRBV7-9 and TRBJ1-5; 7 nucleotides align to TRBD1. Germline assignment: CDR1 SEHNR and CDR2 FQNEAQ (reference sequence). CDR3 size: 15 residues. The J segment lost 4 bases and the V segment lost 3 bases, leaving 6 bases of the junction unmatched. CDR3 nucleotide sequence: TGTGCCAGCAGCTTGGGACAGCGTCTAAATCAGCCCCAGCATTTT. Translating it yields CASSLGQRLNQPQHF.

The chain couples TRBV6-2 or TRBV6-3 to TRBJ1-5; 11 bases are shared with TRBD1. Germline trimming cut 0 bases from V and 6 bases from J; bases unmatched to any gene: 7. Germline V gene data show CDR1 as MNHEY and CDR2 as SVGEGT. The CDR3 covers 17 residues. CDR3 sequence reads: CASSYSVGQGGGQPQHF. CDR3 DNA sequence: TGTGCCAGCAGTTACTCGGTGGGACAGGGGGGAGGTCAGCCCCAGCATTTT.

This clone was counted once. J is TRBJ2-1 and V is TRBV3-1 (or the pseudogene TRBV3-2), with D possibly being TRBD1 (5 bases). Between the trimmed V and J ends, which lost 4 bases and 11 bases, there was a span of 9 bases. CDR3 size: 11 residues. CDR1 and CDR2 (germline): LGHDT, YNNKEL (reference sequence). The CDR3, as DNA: TGTGCCAGCAGCCGGGGCCCAAAGCAGTTCTTC. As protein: CASSRGPKQFF.

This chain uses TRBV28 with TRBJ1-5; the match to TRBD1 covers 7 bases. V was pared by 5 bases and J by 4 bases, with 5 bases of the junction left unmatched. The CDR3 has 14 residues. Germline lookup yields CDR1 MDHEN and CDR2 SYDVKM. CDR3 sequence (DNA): TGTGCCAGCAGTACAACAGGGGAGAATCAGCCCCAGCATTTT. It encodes CASSTTGENQPQHF.

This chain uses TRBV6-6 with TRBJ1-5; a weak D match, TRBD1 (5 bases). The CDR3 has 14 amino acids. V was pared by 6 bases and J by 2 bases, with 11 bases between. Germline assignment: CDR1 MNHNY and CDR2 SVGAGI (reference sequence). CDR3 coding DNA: TGTGCCAGCAGCACCGGGGGACGCAATCAGCCCCAGCATTTT. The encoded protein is CASSTGGRNQPQHF.

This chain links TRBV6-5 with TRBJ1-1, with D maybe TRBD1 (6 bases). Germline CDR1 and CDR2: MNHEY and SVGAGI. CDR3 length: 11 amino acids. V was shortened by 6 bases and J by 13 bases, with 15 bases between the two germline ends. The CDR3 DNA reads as TGTGCCAGCAGGGGGACACTGCAAGGTTTCTTT. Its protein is CASRGTLQGFF.

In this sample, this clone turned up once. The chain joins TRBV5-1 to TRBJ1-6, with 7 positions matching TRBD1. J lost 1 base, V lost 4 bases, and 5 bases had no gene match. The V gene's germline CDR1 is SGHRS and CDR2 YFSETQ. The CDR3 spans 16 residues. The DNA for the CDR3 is TGCGCCAGCAGCCCCGAGGGACAGTCCTATAATTCACCCCTCCACTTT. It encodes CASSPEGQSYNSPLHF.

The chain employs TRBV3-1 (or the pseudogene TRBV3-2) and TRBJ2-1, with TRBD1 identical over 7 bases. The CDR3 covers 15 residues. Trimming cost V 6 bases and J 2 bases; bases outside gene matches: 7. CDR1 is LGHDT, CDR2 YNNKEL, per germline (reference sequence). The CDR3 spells CASSHRDRTYNEQFF. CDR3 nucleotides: TGTGCCAGCAGTCACCGGGACAGAACCTACAATGAGCAGTTCTTC.

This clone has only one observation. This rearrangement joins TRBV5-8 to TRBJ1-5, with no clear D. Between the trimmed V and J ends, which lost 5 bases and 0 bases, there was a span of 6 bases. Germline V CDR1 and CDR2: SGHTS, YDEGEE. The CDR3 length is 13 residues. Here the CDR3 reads CASRSFSNQPQHF. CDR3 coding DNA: TGTGCCAGCAGGTCCTTTAGCAATCAGCCCCAGCATTTT.

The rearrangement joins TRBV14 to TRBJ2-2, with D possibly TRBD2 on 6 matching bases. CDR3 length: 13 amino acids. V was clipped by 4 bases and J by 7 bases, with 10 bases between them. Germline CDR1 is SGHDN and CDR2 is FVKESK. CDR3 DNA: TGTGCCAGCAGCCGGGACTGGCTCGGGGAGCTGTTTTTT. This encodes CASSRDWLGELFF.

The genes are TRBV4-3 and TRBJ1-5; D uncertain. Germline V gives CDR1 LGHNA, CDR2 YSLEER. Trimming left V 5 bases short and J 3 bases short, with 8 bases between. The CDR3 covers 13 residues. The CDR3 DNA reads TGCGCCAGCAGCATGAAAATCAATCAGCCCCAGCATTTT. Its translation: CASSMKINQPQHF.

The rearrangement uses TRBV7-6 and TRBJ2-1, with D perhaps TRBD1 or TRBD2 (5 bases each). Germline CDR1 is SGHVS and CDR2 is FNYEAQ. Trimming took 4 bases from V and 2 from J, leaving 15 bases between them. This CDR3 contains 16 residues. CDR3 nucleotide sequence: TGTGCCAGCAGCTCATCCTGGGGGACCGCCTACAATGAGCAGTTCTTC. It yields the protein CASSSSWGTAYNEQFF.

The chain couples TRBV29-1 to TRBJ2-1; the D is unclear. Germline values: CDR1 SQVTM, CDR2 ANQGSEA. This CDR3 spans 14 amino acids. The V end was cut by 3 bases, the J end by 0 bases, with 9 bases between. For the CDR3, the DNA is TGCAGCGTTGACCCTTATCTCTCCTACAATGAGCAGTTCTTC. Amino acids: CSVDPYLSYNEQFF.

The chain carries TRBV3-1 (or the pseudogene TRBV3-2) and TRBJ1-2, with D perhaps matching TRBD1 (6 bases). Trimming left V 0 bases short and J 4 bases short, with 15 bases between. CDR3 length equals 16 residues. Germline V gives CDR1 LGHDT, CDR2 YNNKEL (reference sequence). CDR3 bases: TGTGCCAGCAGCCAAGATCCCCCGGGGGCCGGCTATGGCTACACCTTC. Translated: CASSQDPPGAGYGYTF.

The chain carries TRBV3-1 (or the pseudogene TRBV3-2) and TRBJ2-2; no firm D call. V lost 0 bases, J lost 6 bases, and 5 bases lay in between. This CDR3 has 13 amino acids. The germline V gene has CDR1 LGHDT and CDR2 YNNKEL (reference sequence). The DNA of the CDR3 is TGTGCCAGCAGCCAAGAGGGCTCCGGGGAGCTGTTTTTT. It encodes CASSQEGSGELFF.

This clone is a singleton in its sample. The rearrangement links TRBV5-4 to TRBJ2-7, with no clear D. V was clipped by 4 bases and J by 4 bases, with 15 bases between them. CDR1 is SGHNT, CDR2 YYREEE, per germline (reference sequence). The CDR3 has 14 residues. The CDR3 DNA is TGTGCCAGCAGCAACTCCTTTTCCCCTTACGAGCAGTACTTC. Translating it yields CASSNSFSPYEQYF. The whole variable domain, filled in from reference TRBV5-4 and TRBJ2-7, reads ETGVTQSPTHLIKTRGQQVTLRCSSQSGHNTVSWYQQALGQGPQFIFQYYREEENGRGNFPPRFSGLQFPNYSSELNVNALELDDSALYLCASSNSFSPYEQYFGPGTRLTVT.

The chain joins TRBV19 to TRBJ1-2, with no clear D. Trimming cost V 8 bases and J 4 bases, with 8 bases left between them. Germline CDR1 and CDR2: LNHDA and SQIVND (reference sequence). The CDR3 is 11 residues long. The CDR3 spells CASQTSYGYTF. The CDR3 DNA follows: TGTGCCAGTCAGACGAGCTATGGCTACACCTTC.